The 7 T cell receptor beta chains below all came from one sample that was sequenced in a study of monozygotic twins with inflammatory bowel disease. With the 5' RACE reads reprocessed, TCRdb shows one record per CDR3 protein and no DNA. This repertoire includes hundreds of thousands of distinct CDR3 sequences. Sequencing was carried out using blood. These TCRs come from a human donor with ulcerative colitis or Crohn's disease, or a healthy co-twin of an affected twin (not recorded which).

The V gene is TRBV25-1, the J gene TRBJ1-2. The CDR3 totals 17 residues. Germline-derived CDR1 and CDR2 are MGHDK and SYGVNS. CDR3 amino acids: CASSEWGGVGANYGYTF.

The chain uses TRBV18 and TRBJ2-7; TCRdb outputs TRBD1, but without DNA this stays unchecked. The CDR3 covers 16 residues. The germline V gene has CDR1 KGHSH and CDR2 LQKENI. The CDR3: CASSVVPGQGPQRSYF. The whole variable domain, filled in from reference TRBV18 and TRBJ2-7, reads NAGVMQNPRHLVRRRGQEARLRCSPMKGHSHVYWYRQLPEEGLKFMVYLQKENIIDESGMPKERFSAEFPKEGPSILRIQQVVRGDSAAYFCASSVVPGQGPQRSYFGPGTRLTVT.

The CDR3 loop is CASSPKMAAEAFF. The rearrangement links TRBV18 to TRBJ1-1. The CDR3 runs 13 residues. Germline lookup yields CDR1 KGHSH and CDR2 LQKENI. The full variable domain, in which reference TRBV18 and TRBJ1-1 provide the parts outside the CDR3, is NAGVMQNPRHLVRRRGQEARLRCSPMKGHSHVYWYRQLPEEGLKFMVYLQKENIIDESGMPKERFSAEFPKEGPSILRIQQVVRGDSAAYFCASSPKMAAEAFFGQGTRLTVV.

V and J are TRBV20-1 and TRBJ2-5; TCRdb's assignment of TRBD2 cannot be checked, as there is no DNA. The CDR3 is made up of 14 amino acids. Germline CDR1 reads DFQATT; CDR2 reads SNEGSKA (reference sequence). CDR3 loop: CSAKRGLREETQYF.

This chain uses TRBV14 with TRBJ2-7; TCRdb outputs TRBD1, but without DNA this stays unchecked. Germline loops: CDR1 SGHDN, CDR2 FVKESK. The CDR3 extends over 12 amino acids. The chain's CDR3 is CANRDRGYEQYF.

V gene TRBV12-3 or TRBV12-4 combines with J gene TRBJ2-7; TCRdb indicates TRBD1, and absent DNA this call remains unverified. The CDR3 is made up of 13 amino acids. The CDR3 sequence is CASSPSGGDEQYF.

The chain joins TRBV29-1 to TRBJ2-1; TCRdb gives TRBD1 as the D gene, but with no DNA this cannot be confirmed. This CDR3 has 14 residues. The germline CDR1 and CDR2 sequences are SQVTM and ANQGSEA. The CDR3 reads CSVLTVSSYNEQFF.